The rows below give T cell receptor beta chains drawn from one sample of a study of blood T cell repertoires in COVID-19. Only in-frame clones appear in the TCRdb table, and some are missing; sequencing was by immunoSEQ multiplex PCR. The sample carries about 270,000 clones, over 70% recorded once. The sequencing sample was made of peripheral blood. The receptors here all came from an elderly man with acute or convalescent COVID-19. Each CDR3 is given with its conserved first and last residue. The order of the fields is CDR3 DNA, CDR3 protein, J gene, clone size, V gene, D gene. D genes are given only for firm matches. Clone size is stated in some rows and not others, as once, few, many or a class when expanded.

CDR3 DNA: TGTGCCAGCAGCTCCCTTTCTAGCGGGGCCACCGGGGAGCTGTTTTTT; CDR3 protein: CASSSLSSGATGELFF; J gene: TRBJ2-2; clone size: .; V gene: TRBV7-2; D gene: TRBD2
CDR3 DNA: TGCGCCAGCAGTGACCCCAGTCGTCTCTCCTACGAGCAGTACTTC; CDR3 protein: CASSDPSRLSYEQYF; J gene: TRBJ2-7; clone size: .; V gene: TRBV10-2; D gene: .
CDR3 DNA: TGTGCCAGCAGCCTTACCGGACAGGGTTATGAAAAACTGTTTTTT; CDR3 protein: CASSLTGQGYEKLFF; J gene: TRBJ1-4; clone size: .; V gene: TRBV7-2; D gene: TRBD1
CDR3 DNA: TGCAGCGTTACCGGGACAGGGGTCGAGACCCAGTACTTC; CDR3 protein: CSVTGTGVETQYF; J gene: TRBJ2-5; clone size: .; V gene: TRBV29-1; D gene: TRBD1
CDR3 DNA: TGTGCCAGCAGCCAAGATATTGGAGGACTGACCGGGGAGCTGTTTTTT; CDR3 protein: CASSQDIGGLTGELFF; J gene: TRBJ2-2; clone size: .; V gene: TRBV14; D gene: .
CDR3 DNA: TGTGCCAGCAATCTTCAGAGGGGGGGGGAAAAACTGTTTTTT; CDR3 protein: CASNLQRGGEKLFF; J gene: TRBJ1-4; clone size: .; V gene: TRBV28; D gene: .
CDR3 DNA: TGTGCCAGCAGCTTGCGGACACATTCACCCCTCCACTTT; CDR3 protein: CASSLRTHSPLHF; J gene: TRBJ1-6; clone size: once; V gene: TRBV5-6; D gene: .
CDR3 DNA: TGTGCCAGCAGTCTCCGGGAGGGTTGGAGTACTGAAGCTTTCTTT; CDR3 protein: CASSLREGWSTEAFF; J gene: TRBJ1-1; clone size: few; V gene: TRBV9; D gene: .
CDR3 DNA: TGTGCCAGCAGCTCAACACGATACGAGCAGTACTTC; CDR3 protein: CASSSTRYEQYF; J gene: TRBJ2-7; clone size: once; V gene: TRBV11-2; D gene: .
CDR3 DNA: TGTGCCAGCAGCCTGACAGGGGATAATGAAAAACTGTTTTTT; CDR3 protein: CASSLTGDNEKLFF; J gene: TRBJ1-4; clone size: .; V gene: TRBV3-1/TRBV3-2; D gene: TRBD1
CDR3 DNA: TGTGCCAGTAGTACCTCCGGGACAGGGTTAGAGACCCAGTACTTC; CDR3 protein: CASSTSGTGLETQYF; J gene: TRBJ2-5; clone size: .; V gene: TRBV19; D gene: TRBD1
CDR3 DNA: TGTGCCAGTAGTAGCCTTAGCGGGAGGGATGAGCAGTTCTTC; CDR3 protein: CASSSLSGRDEQFF; J gene: TRBJ2-1; clone size: .; V gene: TRBV19; D gene: TRBD2
CDR3 DNA: TGTGCCAGCAGCCGCCCAGGGGGACGTGAAAAACTGTTTTTT; CDR3 protein: CASSRPGGREKLFF; J gene: TRBJ1-4; clone size: once; V gene: TRBV3-1/TRBV3-2; D gene: TRBD1
CDR3 DNA: TGTGCCAGCCAGAGCGGGGTTGAAGCTTTCTTT; CDR3 protein: CASQSGVEAFF; J gene: TRBJ1-1; clone size: .; V gene: TRBV5-5; D gene: .
CDR3 DNA: TGTGCCAGTAACGACGGGAATATCGGTGGAAGCAATCAGCCCCAGCATTTT; CDR3 protein: CASNDGNIGGSNQPQHF; J gene: TRBJ1-5; clone size: .; V gene: TRBV19; D gene: .
CDR3 DNA: TGTGCCAGCAGAACCGCGGTTGATCGCGAGCAGTACTTC; CDR3 protein: CASRTAVDREQYF; J gene: TRBJ2-7; clone size: once; V gene: TRBV11-2; D gene: .
CDR3 DNA: TGCAGCCTGGGGGACAGGGGTCCGGATACGCAGTATTTT; CDR3 protein: CSLGDRGPDTQYF; J gene: TRBJ2-3; clone size: .; V gene: TRBV29-1; D gene: TRBD1
CDR3 DNA: TGTGCCAGCAGCTTAGTAGGGACAGGGGGATCCGGGGCCAACGTCCTGACTTTC; CDR3 protein: CASSLVGTGGSGANVLTF; J gene: TRBJ2-6; clone size: .; V gene: TRBV7-9; D gene: TRBD1
CDR3 DNA: TGTGCCAGCAGCTCGGGACAGGAGAATGAAAAACTGTTTTTT; CDR3 protein: CASSSGQENEKLFF; J gene: TRBJ1-4; clone size: .; V gene: TRBV5-4; D gene: TRBD1
CDR3 DNA: TGTGCCAGCAGCTTAGTAGGTACTAGCGGGAGTGCATACTACGAGCAGTACTTC; CDR3 protein: CASSLVGTSGSAYYEQYF; J gene: TRBJ2-7; clone size: .; V gene: TRBV7-2; D gene: TRBD2
CDR3 DNA: TGTGCCTGGAGTTCTGGAAGCGGGGGGGCAAATACGCAGTATTTT; CDR3 protein: CAWSSGSGGANTQYF; J gene: TRBJ2-3; clone size: .; V gene: TRBV30; D gene: TRBD2
CDR3 DNA: TGTGCCAGCAGTGAAATGGGGGGAGAGACCCAGTACTTC; CDR3 protein: CASSEMGGETQYF; J gene: TRBJ2-5; clone size: .; V gene: TRBV6-1; D gene: .
CDR3 DNA: TGTGCCAGCAGCCAGCAGACTAGCGGGGGATTCAATGAGCAGTTCTTC; CDR3 protein: CASSQQTSGGFNEQFF; J gene: TRBJ2-1; clone size: .; V gene: TRBV5-4; D gene: TRBD2
CDR3 DNA: TGTGCCAGCAGTGAATTGGGTTTTGGAGGGAGCGGGAGGAACTACGAGCAGTACTTC; CDR3 protein: CASSELGFGGSGRNYEQYF; J gene: TRBJ2-7; clone size: .; V gene: TRBV2; D gene: TRBD2
CDR3 DNA: TGCGCCAGCAGCACGGGACAGGGAGATAATTCACCCCTCCACTTT; CDR3 protein: CASSTGQGDNSPLHF; J gene: TRBJ1-6; clone size: .; V gene: TRBV5-1; D gene: TRBD1
CDR3 DNA: TGTGCCAGCAGGAGGACAGGGGCCTACGAGCAGTACTTC; CDR3 protein: CASRRTGAYEQYF; J gene: TRBJ2-7; clone size: .; V gene: TRBV2; D gene: TRBD1
CDR3 DNA: TGTGCCAGCAGTGACTCGTGCAGGTTTTCGTACGAGCAGTACTTC; CDR3 protein: CASSDSCRFSYEQYF; J gene: TRBJ2-7; clone size: .; V gene: TRBV6-4; D gene: .
CDR3 DNA: .; CDR3 protein: CAWGTGANLPRYF; J gene: TRBJ2-7; clone size: .; V gene: TRBV30; D gene: .
CDR3 DNA: TGCGCCAGCAGCGGACCGGGACAGCCAGCCAAAAACATTCAGTACTTC; CDR3 protein: CASSGPGQPAKNIQYF; J gene: TRBJ2-4; clone size: .; V gene: TRBV5-1; D gene: TRBD1
CDR3 DNA: TGTGCCAGCAGACCACAGGGGGTTATAAATGGCTACACCTTC; CDR3 protein: CASRPQGVINGYTF; J gene: TRBJ1-2; clone size: .; V gene: TRBV28; D gene: TRBD1
CDR3 DNA: TGTGCCAGCAGTTCCCCAGACCGCTTTGCGGGAACGAGCTCCTACAATGAGCAGTTCTTC; CDR3 protein: CASSSPDRFAGTSSYNEQFF; J gene: TRBJ2-1; clone size: .; V gene: TRBV27; D gene: .